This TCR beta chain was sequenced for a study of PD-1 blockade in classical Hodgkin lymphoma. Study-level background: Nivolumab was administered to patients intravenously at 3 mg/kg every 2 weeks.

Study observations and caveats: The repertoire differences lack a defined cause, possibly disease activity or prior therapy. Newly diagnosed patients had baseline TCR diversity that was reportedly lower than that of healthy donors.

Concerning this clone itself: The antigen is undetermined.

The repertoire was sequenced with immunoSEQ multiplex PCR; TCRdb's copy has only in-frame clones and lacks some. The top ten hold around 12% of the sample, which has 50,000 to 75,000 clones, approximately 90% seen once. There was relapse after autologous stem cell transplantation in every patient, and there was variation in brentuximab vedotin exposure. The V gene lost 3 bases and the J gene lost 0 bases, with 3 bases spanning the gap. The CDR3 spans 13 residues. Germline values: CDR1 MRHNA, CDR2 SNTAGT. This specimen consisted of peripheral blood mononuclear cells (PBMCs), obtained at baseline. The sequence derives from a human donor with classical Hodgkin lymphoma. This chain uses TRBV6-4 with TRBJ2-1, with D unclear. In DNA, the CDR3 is TGTGCCAGCAGTGAGGACTCCTACAATGAGCAGTTCTTC. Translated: CASSEDSYNEQFF.